The rows below give T cell receptor beta chains drawn from one sample of a study of control samples from healthy donors and cancer patients. Assay: immunoSEQ multiplex PCR; the TCRdb copy retains only in-frame clones and omits some. The sample yields 100,000 to 130,000 clones, 70% to 85% seen once. Sequencing was done on a sample of blood. These receptors were obtained from a man aged 18 to 29 in good health. Both conserved end residues are part of each CDR3. Each record gives: V gene, D gene, J gene, CDR3 protein. D genes are given only for firm matches.

>TRBV5-4|NA|TRBJ1-1
CASSLETGQGTEAFF
>TRBV4-1|NA|TRBJ1-1
CASSPSSLGYNTEAFF
>TRBV5-1|NA|TRBJ1-6
CASSSDGSFYNSPLHF
>TRBV4-3|NA|TRBJ1-2
CASSQASGGYGYTF
>TRBV2|TRBD1|TRBJ1-6
CASLRQGTSPLHF
>TRBV7-9|TRBD1|TRBJ1-3
CASSRFLTGDGNTIYF
>TRBV7-2|NA|TRBJ1-1
CASRAGTRNTEAFF
>TRBV5-1|NA|TRBJ2-5
CASSRGQTQETQYF
>TRBV3-1/TRBV3-2|TRBD1|TRBJ1-2
CASNTGTALYGYTF
>TRBV19|TRBD1|TRBJ1-1
CASSSSGTGGRAFF
>TRBV10-3|NA|TRBJ2-5
CATTYRETQYF
>TRBV4-2|NA|TRBJ2-3
CASSQERGDTPQYF
>TRBV9|TRBD2|TRBJ2-3
CASSAPTGTSDTQYF
>TRBV5-1|NA|TRBJ2-3
CASRPAPSTDTQYF
>TRBV7-2|NA|TRBJ2-7
CASSFLSGFHEQYF
>TRBV25-1|NA|TRBJ2-7
CASGPGRKQYF
>TRBV29-1|NA|TRBJ1-2
CSGYSGNHGYTF
>TRBV25-1|TRBD2|TRBJ2-3
CATKPWGRGGTDTQYF
>TRBV4-1|NA|TRBJ1-3
CASSPRESGDGGNTIYF
>TRBV7-9|NA|TRBJ2-7
CASSKGTGFGAYEQYF
>TRBV5-8|NA|TRBJ1-5
CASSLDGGNQPQHF
>TRBV7-8|TRBD1|TRBJ1-1
CASSFDRGEGRAFF
>TRBV2|NA|TRBJ1-2
CASSEDPAGTYGYTF
>TRBV20-1|NA|TRBJ2-3
CSATQEDTQYF
>TRBV19|NA|TRBJ1-2
CASTDRSNYGYTF
>TRBV13|TRBD1|TRBJ1-2
CASSFRPGQGAYGYTF
>TRBV2|NA|TRBJ1-2
CASSSSFPLVNPNYGYTF